Shown below are 22 T cell receptor beta chains from a single sample sequenced in a study of chemoradiotherapy in HPV16-positive cancers. This table comes from immunoSEQ multiplex PCR, and its TCRdb copy is limited to in-frame clones, with some not included. The data show about 10,000 clones, approximately 70% seen once. Collection of the sample occurred from a patient who underwent chemoradiotherapy. These receptors originate from a human donor with HPV-associated anogenital cancer.

V usage is TRBV6-5 and J usage is TRBJ2-1; D call uncertain. The CDR3 spans 16 residues. Germline loops: CDR1 MNHEY, CDR2 SVGAGI. Trimming took 0 bases from V and 0 from J, leaving 9 bases between them. In nucleotides, the CDR3 is TGTGCCAGCAGTTACTCAAGTTTCAGCTCCTACAATGAGCAGTTCTTC. It codes for CASSYSSFSSYNEQFF.

The V call is TRBV5-4, the J call TRBJ2-5, with 10 nucleotides matching TRBD1. V dropped 4 bases and J dropped 0; count of bases not matched to a gene: 6. Germline CDR1 SGHNT, CDR2 YYREEE (reference sequence). CDR3 length: 16 residues. DNA of the CDR3: TGTGCCAGCAGCCAGGGACAGGGGATGTACCAAGAGACCCAGTACTTC. This gives the protein CASSQGQGMYQETQYF.

The table lists this clone with a few counts. The rearrangement links TRBV6-5 to TRBJ2-7, with 7 positions matching TRBD1. Germline trimming cut 6 bases from V and 3 bases from J; bases unmatched to any gene: 5. The CDR3 length is 13 residues. Germline assignment: CDR1 MNHEY and CDR2 SVGAGI. CDR3 DNA sequence: TGTGCCAGCAGGACCGGGACAGACTACGAGCAGTACTTC. This gives the protein CASRTGTDYEQYF.

This clone has just one count. The chain employs TRBV4-2 and TRBJ2-5; TRBD2 agrees at 7 bases. Germline V lookup: CDR1 LGHNA, CDR2 YNFKEQ. The trim removed 5 bases at V and 0 bases at J, leaving 9 bases unmatched. This CDR3 has 16 amino acids. The CDR3 spells CASSATGRGNQETQYF. CDR3 DNA: TGTGCCAGCAGCGCCACCGGGCGGGGGAACCAAGAGACCCAGTACTTC.

V usage is TRBV5-6 and J usage is TRBJ1-5; TRBD1 is a possible D gene (5 bases). V was shortened by 2 bases and J by 1 base, with 10 bases between the two germline ends. The CDR3 spans 15 residues. Germline CDR1 and CDR2: SGHDT and YYEEEE. The CDR3 coding sequence is TGTGCCAGCAGCTTTATGGGGGTCAGCAATCAGCCCCAGCATTTT. Protein product: CASSFMGVSNQPQHF.

This chain connects TRBV5-1 to TRBJ2-3, with 8 nucleotides matching TRBD1. J gave up 6 bases and V 4 bases, and 7 bases lay outside the gene matches. Germline-derived CDR1 and CDR2 are SGHRS and YFSETQ. CDR3 length: 14 residues. The CDR3 sequence: CASSPQGASDTQYF. The CDR3 region has the DNA TGCGCCAGCAGCCCCCAGGGGGCGAGCGATACGCAGTATTTT.

This clone was seen more than once but under ten times. The CDR3 spells CASTGGYEQYF. CDR3 nucleotide sequence: TGTGCCAGCACAGGAGGGTACGAGCAGTACTTC. The chain has TRBV6-5 and TRBJ2-7; the D gene is possibly TRBD2 (6 bases). Germline lookup yields CDR1 MNHEY and CDR2 SVGAGI. Trimming left V 7 bases short and J 4 bases short, with 8 bases between. The CDR3 is made up of 11 amino acids.

This sequence joins TRBV18 and TRBJ1-6; weak D call: TRBD1 (6 bases). CDR3 length: 15 amino acids. Germline V lookup: CDR1 KGHSH, CDR2 LQKENI. Trimming took off 2 bases at V and 9 bases at J, with 14 bases between the two ends. The CDR3 region has the DNA TGTGCCAGCTCACCATCCGGACAGAGGGGTTCACCCCTCCACTTT. Protein: CASSPSGQRGSPLHF.

The rearrangement uses TRBV7-2 and TRBJ2-3; D remains unclear. The germline V and J ends were trimmed by 1 base and 3 bases, with 8 bases remaining between them. The germline V gene has CDR1 SGHTA and CDR2 FQGNSA. This CDR3 is 14 amino acids long. In DNA, the CDR3 is TGTGCCAGCAGCTTAGTCCTAGGAACAGATACGCAGTATTTT. Its translation is CASSLVLGTDTQYF. Looking up the rest from reference TRBV7-2 and TRBJ2-3 gives the full variable domain: GAGVSQSPSNKVTEKGKDVELRCDPISGHTALYWYRQSLGQGLEFLIYFQGNSAPDKSGLPSDRFSAERTGGSVSTLTIQRTQQEDSAVYLCASSLVLGTDTQYFGPGTRLTVL.

In its sample, this clone ranks as medium-sized. The CDR3 sequence is CASQAGANTEAFF. The CDR3, as DNA: TGTGCCAGTCAGGCAGGGGCGAACACTGAAGCTTTCTTT. The chain combines TRBV19 with TRBJ1-1; D is possibly TRBD1 (6 bases). The V end lost 8 bases, the J end lost 1 base, and 11 bases lay between the germline ends. Germline lookup yields CDR1 LNHDA and CDR2 SQIVND (reference sequence). The CDR3 has 13 amino acids.

The chain has TRBV10-3 and TRBJ2-3; no clear D. Germline CDR1 ENHRY, CDR2 SYGVKD. The CDR3 length is 13 residues. Trimming pared 2 bases from V and 6 bases from J, leaving 9 bases between. As DNA, the CDR3 is TGTGCCATCAGTGAGGGGTCAATGGATACGCAGTATTTT. Translated, it gives CAISEGSMDTQYF.

J is TRBJ2-4 and V is TRBV30; D is perhaps TRBD2 (5 bases). Germline CDR1 reads GTSNPN; CDR2 reads SVGIG (reference sequence). V was trimmed by 1 base and J by 4 bases, leaving 11 bases between them. CDR3 length: 14 residues. CDR3 sequence: CAWSEWRVKNIQYF. In nucleotides, the CDR3 is TGTGCCTGGAGTGAATGGCGGGTTAAAAACATTCAGTACTTC. Together with reference TRBV30 and TRBJ2-4, the CDR3 gives the full variable domain: SQTIHQWPATLVQPVGSPLSLECTVEGTSNPNLYWYRQAAGRGLQLLFYSVGIGQISSEVPQNLSASRPQDRQFILSSKKLLLSDSGFYLCAWSEWRVKNIQYFGAGTRLSVL.

The chain couples TRBV6-6 to TRBJ1-1; no clear D. Germline V CDR1 and CDR2: MNHNY, SVGAGI (reference sequence). The CDR3 is 14 amino acids. Trimming cost V 7 bases and J 8 bases, with 20 bases left between them. CDR3 region: CASTQTGNRGEAFF. CDR3 sequence (DNA): TGTGCCAGCACTCAAACCGGGAACAGAGGGGAAGCTTTCTTT.

The chain recombines TRBV7-9 with TRBJ1-3; TRBD1 agrees at 8 bases. Germline-derived CDR1 and CDR2 are SEHNR and FQNEAQ (reference sequence). The ends lost 5 bases at V and 4 bases at J; junction bases unmatched: 4. The CDR3 has 14 amino acids. The CDR3 DNA is TGTGCCAGCAGCAGGACAGGGTGGGGAAACACCATATATTTT. Translated: CASSRTGWGNTIYF.

V and J are TRBV6-1 and TRBJ1-6; TRBD1 is a possible D gene (5 bases). V was clipped by 6 bases and J by 9 bases, with 18 bases between them. The CDR3 sequence is 15 residues long. Germline CDR1 MNHNS, CDR2 SASEGT. The CDR3 DNA reads TGTGCCAGCAGCCCGTCGAGGGGCGCAGGTTCACCCCTCCACTTT. Its translation is CASSPSRGAGSPLHF.

This clone was seen a handful of times. This chain connects TRBV10-1 to TRBJ2-1; D is possibly TRBD1 (6 bases). Germline-derived CDR1 and CDR2 are WNHNN and SYGVQD (reference sequence). The CDR3 sequence is 18 residues long. Deletions cut 7 bases from V and 6 bases from J, with 28 bases between. In nucleotides, the CDR3 is TGCGCCAGCACGTCCTTAGTTATCGGACAGCGCAAGGTCAATGAGCAGTTCTTC. It specifies CASTSLVIGQRKVNEQFF.

The J gene is TRBJ2-4, the V gene TRBV16, with D uncertain. Trimming cost V 4 bases and J 5 bases, with 3 bases left between them. This CDR3 is 11 amino acids long. Germline lookup yields CDR1 KGHSY and CDR2 FQNENV. The DNA of the CDR3 is TGTGCCAGCAGCCGGGAAAACATTCAGTACTTC. Translation: CASSRENIQYF. The entire variable domain, with the rest obtained from reference TRBV16 and TRBJ2-4, is as follows: GEEVAQTPKHLVRGEGQKAKLYCAPIKGHSYVFWYQQVLKNEFKFLISFQNENVFDETGMPKERFSAKCLPNSPCSLEIQATKLEDSAVYFCASSRENIQYFGAGTRLSVL.

The chain is built from TRBV18 and TRBJ2-7; 8 bases line up with TRBD1. This CDR3 region has 13 residues. Germline CDR1 reads KGHSH; CDR2 reads LQKENI. V lost 3 bases, J lost 9 bases, and 7 bases stayed unmatched. This chain's CDR3 is CASSPGQDTGQYF. The CDR3 nucleotides are TGTGCCAGCTCACCGGGACAGGACACTGGGCAGTACTTC.

There are a few counts of this clone. V usage is TRBV29-1 and J usage is TRBJ1-1; D not resolved. V dropped 1 base and J dropped 4 bases, with 10 bases sitting between them. The CDR3 runs 13 residues. Germline V gene data show CDR1 as SQVTM and CDR2 as ANQGSEA. The DNA of the CDR3 is TGCAGCGTTGAAGGGCGGGGAACCACTGAAGCTTTCTTT. Its protein product is CSVEGRGTTEAFF.

This clone was seen a few times. This chain joins TRBV11-1 and TRBJ1-6; TRBD1 matches 9 bases. The junction had 12 bases not matched to a gene; V was cut back by 5 bases and J by 7 bases. Germline V CDR1 and CDR2: SGHAT, FQDESV (reference sequence). The CDR3 extends over 17 amino acids. The CDR3 sequence is CASSRGQGRRENSPLHF. As DNA, the CDR3 is TGTGCCAGCAGCCGAGGACAGGGGAGAAGGGAGAATTCACCCCTCCACTTT.

The genes are TRBV2 and TRBJ1-1; TRBD1 might be the D (6 bases). CDR3 size: 13 residues. The germline CDR1 and CDR2 sequences are SNHLY and FYNNEI. V lost 6 bases and J 4 bases, leaving 12 bases between the germline ends. Written as DNA, the CDR3 is TGTGCCAGCAGAGCAGGGGAGGGCACTGAAGCTTTCTTT. Its protein product is CASRAGEGTEAFF.

This clone was detected only once. V and J are TRBV28 and TRBJ2-4; possibly TRBD1 for D (5 bases). This CDR3 spans 16 amino acids. The germline V gene has CDR1 MDHEN and CDR2 SYDVKM. The V end was cut by 4 bases, the J end by 0 bases, with 13 bases between. The CDR3 DNA sequence: TGTGCCAGCAGTTCCACCACAGGTTTAGCCAAAAACATTCAGTACTTC. The encoded protein is CASSSTTGLAKNIQYF.